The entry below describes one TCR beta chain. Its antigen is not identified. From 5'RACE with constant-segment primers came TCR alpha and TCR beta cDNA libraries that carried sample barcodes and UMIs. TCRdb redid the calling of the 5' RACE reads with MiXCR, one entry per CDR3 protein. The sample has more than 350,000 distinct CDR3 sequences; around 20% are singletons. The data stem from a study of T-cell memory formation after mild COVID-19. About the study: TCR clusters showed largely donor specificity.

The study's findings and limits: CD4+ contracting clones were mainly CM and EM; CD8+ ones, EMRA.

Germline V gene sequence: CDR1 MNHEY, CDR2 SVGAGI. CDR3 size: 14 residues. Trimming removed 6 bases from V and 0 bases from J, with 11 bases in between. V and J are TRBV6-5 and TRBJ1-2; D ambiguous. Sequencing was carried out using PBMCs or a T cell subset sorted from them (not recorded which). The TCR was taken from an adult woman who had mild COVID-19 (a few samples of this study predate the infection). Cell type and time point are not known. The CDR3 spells CASRYSTSNYGYTF. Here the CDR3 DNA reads TGTGCCAGCAGATACAGCACATCTAACTATGGCTACACCTTC.